This is a list of T cell receptor beta chains from one sample in a study of CD8 T cells in Susac syndrome. MiXCR, run by TCRdb on the immunoSEQ multiplex PCR reads, gives a single entry per CDR3 protein. The sample carries some 190,000 distinct CDR3 sequences, approximately 94% recorded once. The sequenced sample consisted of CD4+ T cells from PBMCs. Every receptor here comes from a human donor with multiple sclerosis. The CDR3 runs from the conserved cysteine through the conserved F or W. A D gene is named only where the DNA matches it firmly. A clone size is listed for some rows: how often the clone was seen (once, few, many), or a class if it is expanded.

CDR3	DNA	J	size	D	V
CASSKDRPSNQPQHF	TGTGCCAGCAGTAAAGACCGACCAAGCAATCAGCCCCAGCATTTT	TRBJ1-5	.	.	TRBV21-1
CSVWRDTEAFF	TGCAGCGTTTGGCGCGACACTGAAGCTTTCTTT	TRBJ1-1	.	.	TRBV29-1
CSVAVTPNNEQFF	TGCAGCGTTGCGGTGACACCAAACAATGAGCAGTTCTTC	TRBJ2-1	.	.	TRBV29-1
CASSRGSSVKTQYF	TGTGCCAGCAGTCGGGGATCTAGCGTGAAGACCCAGTACTTC	TRBJ2-5	once	.	TRBV28
CSVSTGNQPQHF	TGCAGTGTCTCGACAGGGAATCAGCCCCAGCATTTT	TRBJ1-5	.	TRBD1	TRBV20-1
CATSRDYTPGQGIQETQYF	TGTGCCACCAGCAGAGATTACACCCCGGGACAGGGGATCCAAGAGACCCAGTACTTC	TRBJ2-5	.	TRBD1	TRBV15
CASSQDLSGGRNEQFF	TGCGCCAGCAGCCAAGATCTTAGCGGGGGGAGGAATGAGCAGTTCTTC	TRBJ2-1	once	TRBD2	TRBV4-1
CSASDLSSGTYEQYF	TGCAGTGCTAGCGACTTGAGTTCGGGGACCTACGAGCAGTACTTC	TRBJ2-7	.	.	TRBV20-1
CASKRQSNTEAFF	TGTGCCAGCAAACGACAGTCGAACACTGAAGCTTTCTTT	TRBJ1-1	.	.	TRBV7-3
CAWSPVGGYTF	TGTGCCTGGAGCCCTGTAGGAGGCTACACCTTC	TRBJ1-2	.	.	TRBV30
CASRSGSYEQYF	TGTGCCAGCAGATCGGGCTCCTACGAGCAGTACTTC	TRBJ2-7	.	.	TRBV2
CASSHDPATAYEQYF	TGTGCCAGCAGCCACGACCCCGCGACAGCCTACGAGCAGTACTTC	TRBJ2-7	.	.	TRBV3-1
CSAISRGDSPLHF	TGCAGTGCTATAAGCAGGGGAGATTCACCCCTCCACTTT	TRBJ1-6	few	.	TRBV20-1
CAIQWGTEAFF	TGTGCCATCCAGTGGGGAACTGAAGCTTTCTTT	TRBJ1-1	.	.	TRBV12-3/TRBV12-4
CASSPPWGRRTEAFF	TGTGCCAGCAGTCCCCCGTGGGGGCGGAGGACTGAAGCTTTCTTT	TRBJ1-1	.	.	TRBV12-3/TRBV12-4
CASSLPGTAGDEQYF	TGCGCCAGCAGCTTGCCCGGGACAGCCGGGGACGAGCAGTACTTC	TRBJ2-7	.	TRBD1	TRBV5-1
CASSLPGLPADEQYF	TGTGCCAGCAGTCTCCCCGGGCTCCCGGCCGACGAGCAGTACTTC	TRBJ2-7	.	.	TRBV6-6
CSASKHSPLGNSPLHF	TGCAGTGCTTCGAAGCATAGCCCGCTCGGTAATTCACCCCTCCACTTT	TRBJ1-6	.	.	TRBV20-1
CASSRTGPYNEQFF	TGTGCCAGCAGCCGGACTGGCCCCTACAATGAGCAGTTCTTC	TRBJ2-1	.	.	TRBV12-3/TRBV12-4
CAWSGDRIPSGNTIYF	TGTGCCTGGAGTGGGGACCGTATCCCCTCTGGAAACACCATATATTTT	TRBJ1-3	.	.	TRBV30
CSASRADEQYF	TGCAGTGCGTCCAGGGCGGACGAGCAGTACTTC	TRBJ2-7	.	.	TRBV20-1
CAIRDVPGQGVGPEAFF	TGTGCCATCAGGGACGTCCCGGGACAGGGTGTGGGACCGGAAGCTTTCTTT	TRBJ1-1	.	TRBD1	TRBV10-3
CASSQEKDSNQPQHF	TGCGCCAGCAGCCAAGAGAAGGACAGCAATCAGCCCCAGCATTTT	TRBJ1-5	.	.	TRBV4-3